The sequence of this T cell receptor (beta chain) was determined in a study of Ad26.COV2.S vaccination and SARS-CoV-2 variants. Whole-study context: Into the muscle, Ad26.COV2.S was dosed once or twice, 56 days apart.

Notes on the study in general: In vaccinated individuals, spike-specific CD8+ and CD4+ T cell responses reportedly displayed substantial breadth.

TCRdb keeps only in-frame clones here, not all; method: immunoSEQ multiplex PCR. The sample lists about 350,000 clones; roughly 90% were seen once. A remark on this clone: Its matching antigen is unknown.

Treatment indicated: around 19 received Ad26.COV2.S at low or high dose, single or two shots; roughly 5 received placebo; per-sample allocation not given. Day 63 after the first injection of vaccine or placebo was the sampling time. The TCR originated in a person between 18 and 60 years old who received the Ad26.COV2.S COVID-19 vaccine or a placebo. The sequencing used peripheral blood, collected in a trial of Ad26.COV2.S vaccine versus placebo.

CDR3 protein: CASSLRPSNEQFF. CDR3 bases: TGCGCCAGCAGCTTGAGGCCCTCCAATGAGCAGTTCTTC. The rearrangement uses TRBV5-1 and TRBJ2-1; no clear D gene. In germline, CDR1 is SGHRS, CDR2 YFSETQ. The CDR3 spans 13 residues. Deletions cut 1 base from V and 6 bases from J, with 8 bases between. Combining the CDR3 with reference TRBV5-1 and TRBJ2-1 gives the whole variable domain KAGVTQTPRYLIKTRGQQVTLSCSPISGHRSVSWYQQTPGQGLQFLFEYFSETQRNKGNFPGRFSGRQFSNSRSEMNVSTLELGDSALYLCASSLRPSNEQFFGPGTRLTVL.